Shown below are 30 T cell receptor beta chains from a single sample sequenced in a study of cytomegalovirus exposure and HLA in healthy donors. The PCR was carried out with 60 Vbeta primers and 13 Jbeta primers. Produced via immunoSEQ multiplex PCR; TCRdb's table is partial and in-frame only. This sample has over 150,000 clones; just under 85% occur once, and the top ten carry around 4.9%. The sample taken for sequencing was PBMCs. All receptors come from a girl between 5 and 17 years old in good health and CMV-seropositive.

As concerns this clone: Distinct nucleotide sequences in the sample also encode this CDR3. The chain has TRBV5-1 and TRBJ2-5, with D perhaps matching TRBD2 (5 bases). The V end was cut by 0 bases, the J end by 3 bases, with 6 bases between. Germline loops: CDR1 SGHRS, CDR2 YFSETQ. The CDR3 loop spans 13 amino acids. The CDR3 loop reads CASSLGGEETQYF. CDR3 nucleotide sequence: TGCGCCAGCAGCTTGGGGGGAGAAGAGACCCAGTACTTC.

The chain is built from TRBV19 and TRBJ2-7; 7 bases are a match to TRBD2. Germline values: CDR1 LNHDA, CDR2 SQIVND (reference sequence). This CDR3 contains 14 residues. V was clipped by 5 bases and J by 1 base; unmatched bases: 5. The CDR3 spells CASSVGGGSYEQYF. In DNA form, the CDR3 reads TGTGCCAGTAGTGTCGGCGGGGGTTCCTACGAGCAGTACTTC. The complete variable domain, with remaining parts taken from reference TRBV19 and TRBJ2-7, reads DGGITQSPKYLFRKEGQNVTLSCEQNLNHDAMYWYRQDPGQGLRLIYYSQIVNDFQKGDIAEGYSVSREKKESFPLTVTSAQKNPTAFYLCASSVGGGSYEQYFGPGTRLTVT.

This clone came up a few times. CDR3 amino acids: CASSLTASGGASTDTQYF. CDR3 DNA: TGTGCCAGCAGCTTAACGGCTAGCGGGGGTGCTAGCACAGATACGCAGTATTTT. V is TRBV7-3 and J is TRBJ2-3; 10 nucleotides agree with TRBD2. The CDR3 is 18 residues long. Germline CDR1 is SGHTA and CDR2 is FQGTGA. J lost 0 bases, V lost 0 bases, and 6 bases had no gene match.

V is TRBV15 and J is TRBJ1-3; D unresolved. The V end was cut by 4 bases, the J end by 0 bases, with 10 bases between. The CDR3 extends over 15 amino acids. Looked up from germline, CDR1 is LNHNV and CDR2 is YYDKDF (reference sequence). CDR3 DNA: TGTGCCACCAGCAAGGAGCCCCACTCTGGAAACACCATATATTTT. It specifies CATSKEPHSGNTIYF.

V is TRBV6-5 and J is TRBJ1-1, with a tentative D call TRBD1 (5 bases). The CDR3 consists of 16 residues. CDR1 is MNHEY, CDR2 SVGAGI, per germline. V was clipped by 1 base and J by 0 bases, with 12 bases between them. Here the CDR3 DNA reads TGTGCCAGCAGTTACTGGGGACTCTCCATGAACACTGAAGCTTTCTTT. Translation: CASSYWGLSMNTEAFF.

The rearrangement joins TRBV5-4 to TRBJ1-2; 7 bases map to TRBD1. V trimming: 6 bases; J trimming: 4 bases; junction bases outside the gene matches: 6. This CDR3 spans 13 amino acids. Per the germline V gene, CDR1 is SGHNT and CDR2 is YYREEE (reference sequence). CDR3: CASKPDRAYGYTF. Written as DNA, the CDR3 is TGTGCCAGCAAACCCGACAGGGCCTATGGCTACACCTTC.

The chain is built from TRBV6-5 and TRBJ2-1, with D hard to call. Germline-derived CDR1 and CDR2 are MNHEY and SVGAGI. This CDR3 is 16 amino acids long. Trimming took off 6 bases at V and 0 bases at J, with 15 bases between the two ends. The CDR3 coding sequence is TGTGCCAGCAGCTACATCGCAGTCTCCTCCTACAATGAGCAGTTCTTC. This encodes CASSYIAVSSYNEQFF.

The CDR3 loop reads CASSLTGFSPNEQYF. The CDR3, as DNA: TGTGCCAGCAGTTTGACAGGGTTCTCTCCCAACGAGCAGTACTTC. This chain joins TRBV6-5 and TRBJ2-7; 7 positions match TRBD1. Germline lookup yields CDR1 MNHEY and CDR2 SVGAGI. This CDR3 comprises 15 residues. Trimming at V came to 4 bases and at J to 5 bases, leaving 11 bases not matched to a gene.

The gene calls are TRBV6-1 and TRBJ1-3; TRBD1 agrees at 9 bases. Per germline, CDR1 MNHNS and CDR2 SASEGT. The CDR3 runs to 15 residues. Trimming took 6 bases from V and 4 from J; bases not matched to a gene: 7. The CDR3 DNA sequence: TGTGCCAGCAGGGAGGACAGGGGTGGAGGAAACACCATATATTTT. Translated: CASREDRGGGNTIYF.

This clone is a singleton in its sample. The rearrangement links TRBV25-1 to TRBJ1-2; 8 nucleotides match TRBD1. Germline loops: CDR1 MGHDK, CDR2 SYGVNS. The CDR3 totals 12 residues. J gave up 7 bases and V 6 bases, and 4 bases lay outside the gene matches. The CDR3, as DNA: TGTGCCAGCAGCTTAACAGGGGGTGGCTACACCTTC. Translated, it gives CASSLTGGGYTF.

This chain links TRBV30 with TRBJ2-3; the match to TRBD2 covers 7 bases. Losses at the gene ends were 4 bases for V and 0 bases for J; bases not matched to a gene: 10. The germline V gene encodes CDR1 GTSNPN and CDR2 SVGIG (reference sequence). There are 16 residues in the CDR3. The CDR3 nucleotides are TGTGCCTGGACCTGGGGAGGGGCAGGTAGCACAGATACGCAGTATTTT. Translation gives CAWTWGGAGSTDTQYF.

The chain has TRBV27 and TRBJ1-1; the D gene is possibly TRBD1 (5 bases). Germline CDR1 reads MNHEY; CDR2 reads SMNVEV (reference sequence). V lost 1 base and J lost 3, with 9 bases in between. The CDR3 loop spans 14 amino acids. The DNA for the CDR3 is TGTGCCAGCAGTTTATTGGGGGGGTACACTGAAGCTTTCTTT. Translated: CASSLLGGYTEAFF.

The chain uses TRBV9 and TRBJ1-3; the D is unclear. Deletions cut 4 bases from V and 1 base from J, with 9 bases between. The CDR3 contains 14 residues. CDR1 is SGDLS and CDR2 is YYNGEE in the germline V gene. CDR3 residues: CASSTARSGNTIYF. CDR3 in DNA: TGTGCCAGCAGCACTGCGCGGTCTGGAAACACCATATATTTT.

The chain couples TRBV2 to TRBJ2-7, with D perhaps matching TRBD1 (6 bases). V was pared by 3 bases and J by 6 bases, with 18 bases between. Germline V lookup: CDR1 SNHLY, CDR2 FYNNEI. The CDR3 loop spans 15 amino acids. CDR3 in DNA: TGTGCCAGCAGTGACGCTAAAGGACAGACGGGCGAGCAGTACTTC. Residues: CASSDAKGQTGEQYF. The variable domain in full, completed from reference TRBV2 and TRBJ2-7, reads EPEVTQTPSHQVTQMGQEVILRCVPISNHLYFYWYRQILGQKVEFLVSFYNNEISEKSEIFDDQFSVERPDGSNFTLKIRSTKLEDSAMYFCASSDAKGQTGEQYFGPGTRLTVT.

About this clone: At one end, the junction sequence differs from germline, possibly due to a read error. The CDR3 is CSSSPGQNTEAFF. DNA of the CDR3: TGTTCCAGCAGCCCCGGACAGAACACTGAAGCTTTCTTT. The rearrangement links TRBV7-9 to TRBJ1-1; a weak D match, TRBD1 (5 bases). In germline, CDR1 is SEHNR, CDR2 FQNEAQ (reference sequence). This CDR3 is built from 13 residues.

The genes are TRBV19 and TRBJ1-2, with 9 bases fitting TRBD1. There are 15 residues in the CDR3. V was clipped by 0 bases and J by 6 bases; unmatched bases: 5. Germline V gene lookup returns CDR1 LNHDA and CDR2 SQIVND (reference sequence). The CDR3 bases are TGTGCCAGTAGTATAGAGACAGGGGGTGTAAATGGCTACACCTTC. This sequence encodes CASSIETGGVNGYTF.

The rearrangement links TRBV19 to TRBJ1-2; D perhaps matches TRBD1 (6 bases). Germline CDR1 is LNHDA and CDR2 is SQIVND (reference sequence). The CDR3 runs 14 residues. The V and J ends lost 1 base and 2 bases respectively, with 8 bases between them. CDR3 bases: TGTGCCAGTAGTATAGGCCAGGGGAACTATGGCTACACCTTC. It specifies CASSIGQGNYGYTF.

The chain employs TRBV18 and TRBJ2-7; 9 bases line up with TRBD1. CDR3 length: 13 amino acids. CDR1 is KGHSH, CDR2 LQKENI, per germline. V shed 6 bases, J shed 7 bases, and the junction held 7 bases outside the gene matches. CDR3 region: CASSEGTGREQYF. The CDR3 DNA follows: TGTGCCAGCTCGGAGGGGACAGGGCGGGAGCAGTACTTC.

V usage is TRBV2 and J usage is TRBJ1-1, with unresolved D. The V end was cut by 6 bases, the J end by 1 base, with 9 bases between. This CDR3 spans 13 amino acids. The V gene's germline CDR1 is SNHLY and CDR2 FYNNEI. The CDR3 reads CASSLEANTEAFF. The CDR3 DNA reads as TGTGCCAGCAGCCTCGAGGCGAACACTGAAGCTTTCTTT.

This CDR3 is CASSIEGNTIYF. CDR3 nucleotides: TGTGCCAGTAGTATTGAGGGAAACACCATATATTTT. The V call is TRBV19, the J call TRBJ1-3; the D is unclear. CDR3 length: 12 amino acids. V lost 3 bases and J lost 4, with 4 bases in between. Looked up from germline, CDR1 is LNHDA and CDR2 is SQIVND (reference sequence).

The chain couples TRBV13 to TRBJ1-2; no clear D gene. Germline values: CDR1 PRHDT, CDR2 FYEKMQ (reference sequence). This CDR3 is 14 amino acids long. Deletions cut 5 bases from V and 4 bases from J, with 14 bases between. Here the CDR3 DNA reads TGTGCCAGCAGCCTGACTGCCCCTGGCTATGGCTACACCTTC. Its translation is CASSLTAPGYGYTF. Full variable domain (rest looked up from reference TRBV13 and TRBJ1-2): AAGVIQSPRHLIKEKRETATLKCYPIPRHDTVYWYQQGPGQDPQFLISFYEKMQSDKGSIPDRFSAQQFSDYHSELNMSSLELGDSALYFCASSLTAPGYGYTFGSGTRLTVV.

The table lists this clone with a count of one. V and J are TRBV6-6 and TRBJ2-7; D gene unclear. The V gene lost 2 bases and the J gene lost 1 base, with 6 bases spanning the gap. This CDR3 region has 13 residues. Per the germline V gene, CDR1 is MNHNY and CDR2 is SVGAGI (reference sequence). The DNA of the CDR3 is TGTGCCAGCAGTTACACTGATTCCTACGAGCAGTACTTC. This translates into CASSYTDSYEQYF.

This sequence joins TRBV11-2 and TRBJ2-7; TRBD1 matches at 9 bases. Looked up from germline, CDR1 is SGHAT and CDR2 is FQNNGV. Trimming removed 3 bases from V and 1 base from J; junction bases left unmatched: 1. The CDR3 spans 14 residues. The CDR3 region has the DNA TGTGCCAGCAGCTTCGGGACAGGGTCCTACGAGCAGTACTTC. This codes for CASSFGTGSYEQYF. Full variable domain (remainder filled in from reference TRBV11-2 and TRBJ2-7): EAGVAQSPRYKIIEKRQSVAFWCNPISGHATLYWYQQILGQGPKLLIQFQNNGVVDDSQLPKDRFSAERLKGVDSTLKIQPAKLEDSAVYLCASSFGTGSYEQYFGPGTRLTVT.

V gene TRBV2 combines with J gene TRBJ1-1; 7 bases agree with TRBD1. V was pared by 7 bases and J by 0 bases, with 5 bases of the junction left unmatched. CDR3 length: 14 residues. From germline, CDR1 is SNHLY and CDR2 FYNNEI. CDR3 coding DNA: TGTGCCAGCAATCCACAGGGGTTGAACACTGAAGCTTTCTTT. Protein sequence: CASNPQGLNTEAFF.

V gene TRBV7-8 combines with J gene TRBJ2-7, with a possible D match to TRBD1 (6 bases). The CDR3 is 14 amino acids. The V end lost 2 bases, the J end lost 2 bases, and 10 bases lay between the germline ends. The germline V gene encodes CDR1 SGHVS and CDR2 FQNEAQ. Here the CDR3 reads CASSLRQATYEQYF. In DNA form, the CDR3 reads TGTGCCAGCAGCTTAAGACAGGCTACCTACGAGCAGTACTTC.

The chain has TRBV7-6 and TRBJ2-7; 11 bases agree with TRBD1. V lost 1 base and J lost 5; bases outside the gene matches: 4. This CDR3 is built from 15 residues. Germline loops: CDR1 SGHVS, CDR2 FNYEAQ. CDR3 sequence: CASSLVRTGGDEQYF. In DNA form, the CDR3 reads TGTGCCAGCAGCTTAGTAAGGACAGGGGGCGACGAGCAGTACTTC.

The gene calls are TRBV10-1 and TRBJ1-4, with D uncertain. Trimming removed 3 bases at V and 8 bases at J, with 13 bases between. Germline loops: CDR1 WNHNN, CDR2 SYGVQD (reference sequence). The CDR3 has 14 amino acids. In nucleotides, the CDR3 is TGCGCCAGCAGTGAAGGTGGGCAGAGCGAAAAACTGTTTTTT. This gives the protein CASSEGGQSEKLFF.

CDR3 sequence: CASSLESSGKNTEAFF. In DNA, the CDR3 is TGCGCCAGCAGCTTGGAATCTTCGGGGAAGAACACTGAAGCTTTCTTT. V and J are TRBV5-1 and TRBJ1-1; D is ambiguous. Germline V CDR1 and CDR2: SGHRS, YFSETQ. CDR3 size: 16 residues. Trimming removed 0 bases at V and 1 base at J, with 13 bases between. The entire variable domain, with the rest obtained from reference TRBV5-1 and TRBJ1-1, is as follows: KAGVTQTPRYLIKTRGQQVTLSCSPISGHRSVSWYQQTPGQGLQFLFEYFSETQRNKGNFPGRFSGRQFSNSRSEMNVSTLELGDSALYLCASSLESSGKNTEAFFGQGTRLTVV.

CDR3 in amino acids: CASSLITASSTNEKLFF. The CDR3, as DNA: TGTGCCAGCAGCTTAATTACAGCTTCTTCAACTAATGAAAAACTGTTTTTT. J is TRBJ1-4 and V is TRBV7-9; D not resolved. Germline-derived CDR1 and CDR2 are SEHNR and FQNEAQ (reference sequence). V lost 2 bases, J lost 0 bases, and 13 bases lay in between. This CDR3 is 17 amino acids long.

This chain links TRBV10-1 with TRBJ1-1, with TRBD1 matching 7 bases. After removal of 4 bases from V and 5 bases from J, the junction contained 4 bases not matched to a gene. CDR3 length: 13 amino acids. In germline, CDR1 is WNHNN, CDR2 SYGVQD (reference sequence). The CDR3 reads CASSGQGMTEAFF. The CDR3 coding sequence is TGCGCCAGCAGTGGACAGGGAATGACTGAAGCTTTCTTT.